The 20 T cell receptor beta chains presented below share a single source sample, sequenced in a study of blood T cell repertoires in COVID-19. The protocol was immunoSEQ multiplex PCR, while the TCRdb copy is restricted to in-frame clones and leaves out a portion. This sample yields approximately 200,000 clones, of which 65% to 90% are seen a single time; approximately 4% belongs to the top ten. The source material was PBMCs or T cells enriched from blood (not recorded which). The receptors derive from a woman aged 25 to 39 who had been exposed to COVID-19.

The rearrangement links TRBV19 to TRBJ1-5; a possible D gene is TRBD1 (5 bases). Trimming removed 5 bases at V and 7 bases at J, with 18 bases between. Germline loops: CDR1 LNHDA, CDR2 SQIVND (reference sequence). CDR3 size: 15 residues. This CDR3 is CASSEEWGRRQPQHF. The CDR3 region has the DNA TGTGCCAGTAGTGAGGAGTGGGGCCGGAGACAGCCCCAGCATTTT.

The CDR3 DNA reads TGCGCCAGCAGCCAAGATGCCCCAGGGGTCAATCAGCCCCAGCATTTT. It yields the protein CASSQDAPGVNQPQHF. The rearrangement links TRBV4-1 to TRBJ1-5; TRBD1 is a possible D gene (6 bases). Trimming took 0 bases from V and 3 from J, leaving 12 bases between them. The CDR3 spans 16 residues. Germline V gene lookup returns CDR1 MGHRA and CDR2 YSYEKL.

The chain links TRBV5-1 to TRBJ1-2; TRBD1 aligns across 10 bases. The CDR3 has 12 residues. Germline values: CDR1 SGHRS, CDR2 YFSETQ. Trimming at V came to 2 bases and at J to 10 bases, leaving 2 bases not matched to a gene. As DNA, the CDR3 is TGCGCCAGCAGCTTTGGACAGGGGGACTACACCTTC. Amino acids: CASSFGQGDYTF.

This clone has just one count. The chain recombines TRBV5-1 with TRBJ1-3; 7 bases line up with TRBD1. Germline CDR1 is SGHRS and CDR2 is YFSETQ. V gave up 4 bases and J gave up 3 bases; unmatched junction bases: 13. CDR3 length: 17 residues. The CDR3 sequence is CASSQPTGSSFGNTIYF. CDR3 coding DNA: TGCGCCAGCAGCCAACCGACAGGGTCCTCCTTTGGAAACACCATATATTTT.

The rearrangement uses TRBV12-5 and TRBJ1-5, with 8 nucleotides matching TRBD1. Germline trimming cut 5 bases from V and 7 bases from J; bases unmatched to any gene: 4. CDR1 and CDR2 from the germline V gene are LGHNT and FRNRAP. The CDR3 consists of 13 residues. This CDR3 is CASGLGQEQPQHF. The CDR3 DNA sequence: TGTGCTAGTGGTCTGGGACAGGAACAGCCCCAGCATTTT. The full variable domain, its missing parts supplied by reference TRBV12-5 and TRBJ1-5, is DARVTQTPRHKVTEMGQEVTMRCQPILGHNTVFWYRQTMMQGLELLAYFRNRAPLDDSGMPKDRFSAEMPDATLATLKIQPSEPRDSAVYFCASGLGQEQPQHFGDGTRLSIL.

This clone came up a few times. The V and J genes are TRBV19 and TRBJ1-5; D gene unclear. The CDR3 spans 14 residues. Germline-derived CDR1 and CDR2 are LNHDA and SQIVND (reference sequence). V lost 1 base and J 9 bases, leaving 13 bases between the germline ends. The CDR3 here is CASSIGQVLRPQHF. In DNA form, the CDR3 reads TGTGCCAGTAGTATAGGTCAGGTCCTAAGGCCCCAGCATTTT.

CDR3: CASRFYVSMDRGTEAFF. The CDR3 nucleotides read TGTGCAAGTCGCTTTTATGTCAGTATGGACAGGGGCACTGAAGCTTTCTTT. The rearrangement links TRBV12-2 to TRBJ1-1; the table gives TRBD1 as D, unverified against the DNA. TRBV12-2 is recorded as a pseudogene. The CDR3 length is 17 residues.

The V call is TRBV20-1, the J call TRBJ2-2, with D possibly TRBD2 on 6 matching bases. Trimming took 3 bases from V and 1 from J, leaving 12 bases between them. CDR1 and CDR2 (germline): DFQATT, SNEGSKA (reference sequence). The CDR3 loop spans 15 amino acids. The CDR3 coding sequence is TGCAGTGCTAGTTTGCGGGGTTTGAACACCGGGGAGCTGTTTTTT. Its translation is CSASLRGLNTGELFF.

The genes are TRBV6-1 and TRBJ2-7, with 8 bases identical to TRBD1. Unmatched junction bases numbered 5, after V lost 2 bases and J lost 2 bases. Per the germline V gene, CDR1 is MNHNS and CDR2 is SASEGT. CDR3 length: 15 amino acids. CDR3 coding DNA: TGTGCCAGCAGTGAATCAGGGGGCGTCCCCTACGAGCAGTACTTC. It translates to CASSESGGVPYEQYF.

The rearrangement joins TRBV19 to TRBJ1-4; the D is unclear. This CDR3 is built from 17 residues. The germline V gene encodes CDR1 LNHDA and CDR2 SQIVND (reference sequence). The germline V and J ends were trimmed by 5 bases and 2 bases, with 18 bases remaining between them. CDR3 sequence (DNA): TGTGCCAGTAGTTCCGGACTAGGATCTTCTACTAATGAAAAACTGTTTTTT. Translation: CASSSGLGSSTNEKLFF. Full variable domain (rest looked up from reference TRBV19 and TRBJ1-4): DGGITQSPKYLFRKEGQNVTLSCEQNLNHDAMYWYRQDPGQGLRLIYYSQIVNDFQKGDIAEGYSVSREKKESFPLTVTSAQKNPTAFYLCASSSGLGSSTNEKLFFGSGTQLSVL.

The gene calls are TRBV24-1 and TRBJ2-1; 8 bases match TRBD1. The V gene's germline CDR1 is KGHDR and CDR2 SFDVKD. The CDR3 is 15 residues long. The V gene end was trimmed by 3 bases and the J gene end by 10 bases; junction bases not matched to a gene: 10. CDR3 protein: CATSDPTGVINEQFF. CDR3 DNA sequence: TGTGCCACCAGTGATCCGACAGGGGTCATCAACGAGCAGTTCTTC.

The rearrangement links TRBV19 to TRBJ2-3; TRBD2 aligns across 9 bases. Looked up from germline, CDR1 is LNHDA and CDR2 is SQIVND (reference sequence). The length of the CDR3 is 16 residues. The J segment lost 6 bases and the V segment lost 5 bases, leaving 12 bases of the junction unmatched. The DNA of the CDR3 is TGTGCCAGTAGTGCCGGGGGCGGGGGGGCCACGGATACGCAGTATTTT. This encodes CASSAGGGGATDTQYF.

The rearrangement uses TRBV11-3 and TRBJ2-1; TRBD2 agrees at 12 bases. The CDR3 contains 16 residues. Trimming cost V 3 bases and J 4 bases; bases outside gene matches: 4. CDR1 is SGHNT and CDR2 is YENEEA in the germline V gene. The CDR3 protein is CASSFGTSGGYNEQFF. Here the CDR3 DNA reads TGTGCCAGCAGCTTCGGTACTAGCGGGGGGTACAATGAGCAGTTCTTC.

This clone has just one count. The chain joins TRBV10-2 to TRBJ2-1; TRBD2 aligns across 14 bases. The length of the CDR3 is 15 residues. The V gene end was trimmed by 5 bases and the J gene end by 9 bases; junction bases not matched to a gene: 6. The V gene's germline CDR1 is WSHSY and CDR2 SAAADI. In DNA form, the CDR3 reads TGCGCCAGCAGTTGGGGACTAGCGGGGGCGTTTGAGCAGTTCTTC. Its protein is CASSWGLAGAFEQFF.

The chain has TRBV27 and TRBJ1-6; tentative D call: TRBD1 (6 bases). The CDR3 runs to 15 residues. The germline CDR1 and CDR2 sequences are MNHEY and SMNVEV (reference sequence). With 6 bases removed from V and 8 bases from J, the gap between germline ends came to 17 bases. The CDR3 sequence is CASSHETGTYSPLHF. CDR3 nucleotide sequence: TGTGCCAGCAGCCACGAGACAGGAACCTATTCACCCCTCCACTTT.

CDR3: CASRPTGFNTEAFF. CDR3 DNA: TGTGCCAGCAGACCGACAGGTTTTAACACTGAAGCTTTCTTT. The chain carries TRBV3-1 (or the pseudogene TRBV3-2) and TRBJ1-1, with D possibly TRBD1 on 6 matching bases. V was pared by 6 bases and J by 2 bases, with 13 bases between. The CDR3 has 14 residues. Looked up from germline, CDR1 is LGHDT and CDR2 is YNNKEL (reference sequence).

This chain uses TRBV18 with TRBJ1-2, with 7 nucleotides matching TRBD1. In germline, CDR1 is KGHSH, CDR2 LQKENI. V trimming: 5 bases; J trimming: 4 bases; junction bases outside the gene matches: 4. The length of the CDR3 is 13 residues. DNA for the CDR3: TGTGCCAGCTCATCGACAGGGACCTATGGCTACACCTTC. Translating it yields CASSSTGTYGYTF.

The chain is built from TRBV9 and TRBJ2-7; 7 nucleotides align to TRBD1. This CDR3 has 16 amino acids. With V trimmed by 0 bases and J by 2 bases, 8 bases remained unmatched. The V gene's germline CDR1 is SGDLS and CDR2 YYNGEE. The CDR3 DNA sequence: TGTGCCAGCAGCGTAGGAACAGGGGTCACTACCTACGAGCAGTACTTC. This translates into CASSVGTGVTTYEQYF.

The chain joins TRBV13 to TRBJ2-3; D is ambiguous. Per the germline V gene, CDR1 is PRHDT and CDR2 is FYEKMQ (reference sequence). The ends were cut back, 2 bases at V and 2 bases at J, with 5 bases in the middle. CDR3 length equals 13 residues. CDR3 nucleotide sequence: TGTGCCAGCAGCTTAATATCCACAGATACGCAGTATTTT. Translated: CASSLISTDTQYF.

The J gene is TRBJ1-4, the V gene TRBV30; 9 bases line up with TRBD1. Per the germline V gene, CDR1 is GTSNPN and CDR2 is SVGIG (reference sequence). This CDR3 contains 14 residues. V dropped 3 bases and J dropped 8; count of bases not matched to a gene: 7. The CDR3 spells CAWRGTGNVEKLFF. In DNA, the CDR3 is TGTGCCTGGAGGGGGACAGGGAATGTCGAAAAACTGTTTTTT.